Listed below are T cell receptor beta chains from one sample, sequenced in a study of shared clonotypes between healthy human individuals. Clones were sequenced by immunoSEQ multiplex PCR, and TCRdb holds only the in-frame ones, with some missing. The top ten hold roughly 1.5% of the sample, which has around 940,000 clones, about three quarters seen once. Sequencing input: memory CD4+ T cells sorted from blood. Receptor source: a man aged 18-30 years in good health. Both conserved end residues are part of each CDR3. The order of the fields is D gene, clone size, J gene, V gene, CDR3 protein, CDR3 DNA. A D gene is named only where the DNA matches it firmly. Only some rows state a clone size, as once, few, many or a class for expanded clones.

D: NA; size: many; J: TRBJ2-3; V: TRBV9; CDR3: CASSVEGSRGGVTQYF; DNA: TGTGCCAGCAGCGTAGAAGGATCTCGCGGGGGCGTTACGCAGTATTTT
D: TRBD1; size: NA; J: TRBJ2-1; V: TRBV11-2; CDR3: CASSSRGTGIYNEQFF; DNA: TGTGCCAGCAGCTCACGCGGGACAGGGATTTACAATGAGCAGTTCTTC
D: TRBD1; size: NA; J: TRBJ1-2; V: TRBV10-1; CDR3: CASSPDRGDYGYTF; DNA: TGCGCCAGCAGCCCGGACAGGGGCGACTATGGCTACACCTTC
D: NA; size: NA; J: TRBJ1-2; V: TRBV30; CDR3: CAWKGGNRDGYGYTF; DNA: TGTGCCTGGAAGGGAGGTAACAGGGATGGCTATGGCTACACCTTC
D: TRBD2; size: NA; J: TRBJ2-3; V: TRBV6-1; CDR3: CASSTSGADTQYF; DNA: TGTGCCAGCAGTACTAGCGGCGCAGATACGCAGTATTTT
D: NA; size: NA; J: TRBJ1-2; V: TRBV5-5; CDR3: CASSLEEGKGYGYTF; DNA: TGTGCCAGCAGCTTGGAGGAGGGAAAAGGCTATGGCTACACCTTC
D: NA; size: NA; J: TRBJ1-2; V: TRBV2; CDR3: CASTPFPNYGYTF; DNA: TGTGCCAGCACACCGTTCCCTAACTATGGCTACACCTTC
D: TRBD1; size: NA; J: TRBJ1-5; V: TRBV7-2; CDR3: CASSGQGQPNQPQHF; DNA: TGTGCCAGCAGCGGACAGGGACAGCCCAATCAGCCCCAGCATTTT
D: TRBD1; size: NA; J: TRBJ1-1; V: TRBV4-2; CDR3: CASSRSFGQANTEAFF; DNA: TGTGCCAGCAGCCGATCGTTCGGACAGGCGAACACTGAAGCTTTCTTT
D: TRBD2; size: NA; J: TRBJ2-3; V: TRBV5-1; CDR3: CASSQGRAGAGSTDTQYF; DNA: TGCGCCAGCAGCCAAGGGAGAGCGGGAGCTGGTAGCACAGATACGCAGTATTTT
D: NA; size: NA; J: TRBJ1-1; V: TRBV6-1; CDR3: CATPRDGHLALGAFF; DNA: TGTGCCACCCCTCGGGATGGCCATCTCGCGCTAGGGGCTTTCTTT
D: NA; size: many; J: TRBJ2-1; V: TRBV5-1; CDR3: CASSYRSTRDNEQFF; DNA: TGCGCCAGCAGTTACCGATCGACTAGAGACAATGAGCAGTTCTTC